The 15 T cell receptor beta chains in this list originate from one sample, sequenced in a study of T cell repertoires in cytomegalovirus infection (dated by TCRdb to about 2019). Their antigens are not known. The treatment or condition label here, explained by the study, means: in vitro stimulation with specific CMV peptide epitopes to enrich CMV-specific T cells. TCRdb shows the sequencer as Illumina HiSeq 1500. TCRdb itself trimmed the public reads at Q25 with fastp, ran MiXCR and retained productive beta chains. Rows are combined by CDR3 protein, so each entry shows the most common genes and DNA. Counted in this sample were approximately 100,000 distinct CDR3 sequences; about 40% of them appeared once. The ten largest clones add up to about two thirds of the sample. The sample consisted of CD8+ T cells from cultured PBMCs, taken from culture after CMV antigen stimulation. These receptors all stem from a human donor in good health (CMV status not recorded). Some clones in this sample may be carry-over from other donors' samples.

This clonotype was seen once. Written as DNA, the CDR3 is TGTGCCAGCAGACTGAACACTGAAGCTTTCTTT. This translates into CASRLNTEAFF. The chain joins TRBV27 to TRBJ1-1; D unresolved. Germline V gives CDR1 MNHEY, CDR2 SMNVEV (reference sequence). This CDR3 has 11 residues. Between the trimmed V and J ends, which lost 6 bases and 0 bases, there was a span of 2 bases.

This sequence joins TRBV12-3 or TRBV12-4 and TRBJ2-7, with D possibly being TRBD1 (5 bases). Trimming removed 3 bases at V and 3 bases at J, with 12 bases between. This CDR3 spans 14 amino acids. CDR3 in DNA: TGTGCCAGCAGTTTCTATCAGGGTAGCTACGAGCAGTACTTC. As protein: CASSFYQGSYEQYF.

This chain links TRBV12-3 or TRBV12-4 with TRBJ2-7; D perhaps matches TRBD2 (6 bases). Trimming pared 2 bases from V and 4 bases from J, leaving 15 bases between. CDR3 length: 15 residues. CDR3 sequence (DNA): TGTGCCAGCAGTTTACCCGGCGGGAACATATACGAGCAGTACTTC. Amino acids: CASSLPGGNIYEQYF.

The J gene is TRBJ2-5, the V gene TRBV9; tentatively, D is TRBD2 (6 bases). The CDR3 loop spans 14 amino acids. V was trimmed by 0 bases and J by 2 bases, leaving 8 bases between them. Germline CDR1 reads SGDLS; CDR2 reads YYNGEE. The chain's CDR3 is CASSVGLAQETQYF. The CDR3 nucleotides are TGTGCCAGCAGCGTAGGTCTAGCGCAAGAGACCCAGTACTTC.

This clonotype was detected ten times or more. This sequence joins TRBV11-1 and TRBJ2-6; TRBD1 matches at 8 bases. With 1 base clipped from V and 2 bases from J, the junction kept 7 bases outside the gene matches. CDR1 is SGHAT and CDR2 is FQDESV in the germline V gene (reference sequence). The CDR3 runs to 18 residues. The CDR3 is CASSLDDRGQTGANVLTF. In DNA form, the CDR3 reads TGTGCCAGCAGCTTAGACGACAGGGGTCAAACTGGGGCCAACGTCCTGACTTTC.

The chain carries TRBV20-1 and TRBJ1-2; D is undetermined. Germline assignment: CDR1 DFQATT and CDR2 SNEGSKA (reference sequence). The CDR3 has 13 amino acids. The ends were cut back, 6 bases at V and 7 bases at J, with 18 bases in the middle. The CDR3 coding sequence is TGCAGTGCAATACAGAATACCGTGGGTGGCTACACCTTC. Protein: CSAIQNTVGGYTF.

The chain uses TRBV9 and TRBJ2-3; D gene ambiguous. The CDR3 loop spans 17 amino acids. The germline V gene has CDR1 SGDLS and CDR2 YYNGEE. Trimming shortened V by 3 bases and J by 5 bases, and 22 bases separated the two germline ends. CDR3 residues: CASSASRVGDERDTQYF. CDR3 bases: TGTGCCAGCAGCGCGTCTCGAGTTGGGGATGAGAGAGATACGCAGTATTTT.

V usage is TRBV19 and J usage is TRBJ1-2; no clear D gene. CDR3 length equals 14 residues. Germline V gene sequence: CDR1 LNHDA, CDR2 SQIVND (reference sequence). V lost 3 bases and J lost 8, with 16 bases in between. The CDR3 reads CASSMFGSEVGYTF. DNA of the CDR3: TGTGCCAGTAGTATGTTCGGTAGCGAAGTCGGCTACACCTTC.

This clonotype was recorded a few times. This chain joins TRBV7-2 and TRBJ2-3; D is possibly TRBD2 (5 bases). The CDR3 runs to 12 residues. Germline CDR1 and CDR2: SGHTA and FQGNSA. The V end was cut by 2 bases, the J end by 7 bases, with 7 bases between. The CDR3 reads CASSLTSYTQYF. For the CDR3, the DNA is TGTGCCAGCAGCTTAACTAGTTATACGCAGTATTTT.

The chain has TRBV10-3 and TRBJ1-1; no definite D call. Germline-derived CDR1 and CDR2 are ENHRY and SYGVKD. V lost 2 bases to trimming and J lost 3 bases, with 10 bases between them. The CDR3 contains 14 residues. Here the CDR3 reads CAISEGGQDTEAFF. The DNA for the CDR3 is TGTGCCATCAGTGAGGGTGGGCAGGACACTGAAGCTTTCTTT.

J is TRBJ2-3 and V is TRBV12-3 or TRBV12-4; weak D call: TRBD2 (5 bases). This CDR3 has 15 amino acids. Trimming took 3 bases from V and 4 from J, leaving 14 bases between them. For the CDR3, the DNA is TGTGCCAGCAGTTTGAGAGCAATCGGGGCAGATACGCAGTATTTT. Protein sequence: CASSLRAIGADTQYF.

This clonotype occurred a few times. The chain joins TRBV4-2 to TRBJ2-1; weak D call: TRBD1 (6 bases). The CDR3 spans 15 residues. The V end lost 0 bases, the J end lost 7 bases, and 13 bases lay between the germline ends. Germline V gene sequence: CDR1 LGHNA, CDR2 YNFKEQ. CDR3 protein: CASSQDPGVRNEQFF. For the CDR3, the DNA is TGTGCCAGCAGCCAAGACCCAGGGGTGAGGAATGAGCAGTTCTTC.

Comment on this clonotype: The germline gene is not matched at one end of the junction; a read error may be the cause. The genes are TRBV7-3 and TRBJ2-7, with 12 bases lining up with TRBD2. Germline V gene sequence: CDR1 SGHTA, CDR2 FQGTGA. The CDR3 is 15 amino acids. CDR3 sequence reads: CASSVTSGGPHEQYF. CDR3 bases: TGTGCCAGCAGCGTAACTAGCGGGGGGCCCCACGAGCAGTACTTC. Together with reference TRBV7-3 and TRBJ2-7, the CDR3 gives the full variable domain: GAGVSQTPSNKVTEKGKYVELRCDPISGHTALYWYRQSLGQGPEFLIYFQGTGAADDSGLPNDRFFAVRPEGSVSTLKIQRTERGDSAVYLCASSVTSGGPHEQYFGPGTRLTVT.

This clonotype occurred a few times. The rearrangement joins TRBV6-1 to TRBJ1-6; no reliable D call. The CDR3 has 12 residues. V lost 6 bases and J lost 9, with 9 bases in between. From germline, CDR1 is MNHNS and CDR2 SASEGT. The CDR3 DNA reads as TGTGCCAGCAGCCTCGATCTTTCACCCCTCCACTTT. Translating gives CASSLDLSPLHF.

This clonotype was seen a few times. The chain joins TRBV7-3 to TRBJ2-7, with 7 positions matching TRBD1. This CDR3 contains 16 residues. Germline V gives CDR1 SGHTA, CDR2 FQGTGA. The J segment lost 3 bases and the V segment lost 1 base, leaving 9 bases of the junction unmatched. CDR3 bases: TGTGCCAGCAGCTTAAAAGGGGGCGAGGATGTCTACGAGCAGTACTTC. Protein sequence: CASSLKGGEDVYEQYF.